This T cell receptor beta chain was observed in a study of T-cell memory formation after mild COVID-19. The J segment lost 4 bases and the V segment lost 6 bases, leaving 9 bases of the junction unmatched. CDR3 length: 14 amino acids. In germline, CDR1 is SGHKS, CDR2 YYEKEE (reference sequence). This clonotype was detected only a few times. TCRdb reprocessed the 5' RACE reads via MiXCR and lists one record per CDR3 protein. The top ten clones hold roughly 2.6% of a sample with about 200,000 distinct CDR3 sequences, around 17% of them seen once. V is TRBV5-5 and J is TRBJ2-5; 7 positions match TRBD2. The specimen was PBMCs or a T cell subset sorted from them (not recorded which). The sequence was obtained from an adult woman who had mild COVID-19 (a few samples of this study predate the infection). Cell type and time point are not known. The CDR3 sequence is CASTPGGFRETQYF. The CDR3 nucleotides are TGTGCCAGCACCCCGGGGGGTTTTCGAGAGACCCAGTACTTC.